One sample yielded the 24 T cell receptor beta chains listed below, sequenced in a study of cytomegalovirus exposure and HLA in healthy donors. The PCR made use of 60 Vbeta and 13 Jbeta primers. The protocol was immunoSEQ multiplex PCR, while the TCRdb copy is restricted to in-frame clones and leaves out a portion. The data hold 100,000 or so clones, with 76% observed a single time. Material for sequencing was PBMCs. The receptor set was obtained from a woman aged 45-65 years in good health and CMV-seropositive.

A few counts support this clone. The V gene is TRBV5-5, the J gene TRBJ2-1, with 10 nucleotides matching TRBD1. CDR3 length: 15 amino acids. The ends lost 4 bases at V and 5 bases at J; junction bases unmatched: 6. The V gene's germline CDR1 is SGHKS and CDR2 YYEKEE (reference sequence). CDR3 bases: TGTGCCAGCAGCAGGACAGGGGGGCAGGACAATGAGCAGTTCTTC. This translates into CASSRTGGQDNEQFF.

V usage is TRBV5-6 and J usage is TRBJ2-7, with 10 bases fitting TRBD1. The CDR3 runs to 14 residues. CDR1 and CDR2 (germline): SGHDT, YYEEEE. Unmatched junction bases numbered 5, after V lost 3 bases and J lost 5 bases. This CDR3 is CASSSSGTGDEQYF. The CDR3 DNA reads TGTGCCAGCAGCTCCTCCGGGACAGGGGACGAGCAGTACTTC.

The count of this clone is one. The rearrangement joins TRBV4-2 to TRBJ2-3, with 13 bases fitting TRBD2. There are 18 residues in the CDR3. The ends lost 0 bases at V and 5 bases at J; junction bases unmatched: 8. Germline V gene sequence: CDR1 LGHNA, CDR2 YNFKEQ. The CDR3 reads CASSQDRGLAGAVDTQYF. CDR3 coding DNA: TGTGCCAGCAGCCAAGATCGCGGACTAGCGGGAGCAGTAGATACGCAGTATTTT.

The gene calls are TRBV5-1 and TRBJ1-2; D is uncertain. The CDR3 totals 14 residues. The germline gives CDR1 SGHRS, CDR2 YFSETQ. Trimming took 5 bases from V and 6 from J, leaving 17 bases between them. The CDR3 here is CASRAEGMANGYTF. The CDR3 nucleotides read TGCGCCAGCAGGGCTGAGGGAATGGCTAATGGCTACACCTTC.

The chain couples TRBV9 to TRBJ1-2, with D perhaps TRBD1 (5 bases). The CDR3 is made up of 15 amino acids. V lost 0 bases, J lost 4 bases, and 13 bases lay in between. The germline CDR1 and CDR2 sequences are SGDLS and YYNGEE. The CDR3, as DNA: TGTGCCAGCAGCGTAGCGACGGGGGTAGGCTATGGCTACACCTTC. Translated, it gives CASSVATGVGYGYTF.

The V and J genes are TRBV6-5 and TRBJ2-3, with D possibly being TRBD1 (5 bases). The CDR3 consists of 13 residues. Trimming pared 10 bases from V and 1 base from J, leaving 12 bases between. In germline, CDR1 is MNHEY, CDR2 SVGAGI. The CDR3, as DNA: TGTGCCACCCACAAAGGGGGCACAGATACGCAGTATTTT. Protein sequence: CATHKGGTDTQYF.

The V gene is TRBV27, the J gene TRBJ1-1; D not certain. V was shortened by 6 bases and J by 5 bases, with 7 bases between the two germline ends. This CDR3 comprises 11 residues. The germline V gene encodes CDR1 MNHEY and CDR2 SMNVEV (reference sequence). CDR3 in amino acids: CASRTGTEAFF. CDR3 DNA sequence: TGTGCCAGCAGAACGGGAACTGAAGCTTTCTTT.

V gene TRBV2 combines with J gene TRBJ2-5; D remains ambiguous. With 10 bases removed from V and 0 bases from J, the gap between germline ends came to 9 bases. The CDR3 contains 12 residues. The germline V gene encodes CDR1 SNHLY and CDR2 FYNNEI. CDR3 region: CATLADQETQYF. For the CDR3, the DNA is TGTGCCACCCTGGCGGACCAAGAGACCCAGTACTTC.

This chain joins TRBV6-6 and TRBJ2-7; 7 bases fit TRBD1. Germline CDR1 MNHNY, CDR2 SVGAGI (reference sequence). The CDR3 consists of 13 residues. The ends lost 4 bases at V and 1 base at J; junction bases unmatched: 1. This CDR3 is CASSLTGSYEQYF. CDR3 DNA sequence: TGTGCCAGCAGTTTGACAGGGTCCTACGAGCAGTACTTC.

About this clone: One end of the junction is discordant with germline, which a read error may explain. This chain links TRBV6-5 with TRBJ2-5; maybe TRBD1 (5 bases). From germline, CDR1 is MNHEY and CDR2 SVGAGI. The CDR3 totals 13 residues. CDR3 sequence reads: CATSYQGSETQYF. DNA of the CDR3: TGTGCCACCAGTTATCAGGGCTCAGAGACCCAGTACTTC.

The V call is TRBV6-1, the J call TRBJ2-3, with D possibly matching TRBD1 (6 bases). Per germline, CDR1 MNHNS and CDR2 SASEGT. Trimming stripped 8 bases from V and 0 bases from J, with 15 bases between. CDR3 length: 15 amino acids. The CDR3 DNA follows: TGTGCCAGCCGTACAGGGATGGAAAGCACAGATACGCAGTATTTT. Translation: CASRTGMESTDTQYF.

The CDR3 DNA is TGTGCCAGCAGCCAGGACAGGGGCAACACCGGGGAGCTGTTTTTT. Protein sequence: CASSQDRGNTGELFF. This chain joins TRBV5-4 and TRBJ2-2, with 9 bases that match TRBD1. V dropped 4 bases and J dropped 2; count of bases not matched to a gene: 3. The CDR3 loop spans 15 amino acids. Germline V CDR1 and CDR2: SGHNT, YYREEE (reference sequence).

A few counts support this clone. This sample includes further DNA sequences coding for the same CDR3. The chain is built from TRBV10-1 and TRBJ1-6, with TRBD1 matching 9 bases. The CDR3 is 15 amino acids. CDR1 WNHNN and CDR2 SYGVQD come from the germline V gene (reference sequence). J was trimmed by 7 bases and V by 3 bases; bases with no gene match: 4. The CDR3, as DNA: TGCGCCAGCAGTGAATCTGGACAGGGGAATTCACCCCTCCACTTT. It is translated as CASSESGQGNSPLHF.

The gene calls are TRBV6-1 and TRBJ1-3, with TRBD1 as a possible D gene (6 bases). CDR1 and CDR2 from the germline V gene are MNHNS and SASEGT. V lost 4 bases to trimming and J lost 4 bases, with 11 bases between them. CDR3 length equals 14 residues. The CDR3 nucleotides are TGTGCCAGCAGTGTACAGGGAGAGGGAAACACCATATATTTT. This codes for CASSVQGEGNTIYF.

CDR3 DNA: TGTGCCAGCAGCCATCCTCCGAGACTAGCGGGACCTAATGAGCAGTTCTTC. Residues: CASSHPPRLAGPNEQFF. The gene calls are TRBV7-9 and TRBJ2-1; TRBD2 matches at 11 bases. In germline, CDR1 is SEHNR, CDR2 FQNEAQ (reference sequence). There are 17 residues in the CDR3. Unmatched junction bases numbered 13, after V lost 5 bases and J lost 7 bases.

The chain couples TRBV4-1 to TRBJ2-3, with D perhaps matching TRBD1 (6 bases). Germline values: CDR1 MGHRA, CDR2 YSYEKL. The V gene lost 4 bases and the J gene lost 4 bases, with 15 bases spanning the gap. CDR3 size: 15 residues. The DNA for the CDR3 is TGCGCCAGCAGCCCACCCGGAGAGGGGGCAGATACGCAGTATTTT. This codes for CASSPPGEGADTQYF.

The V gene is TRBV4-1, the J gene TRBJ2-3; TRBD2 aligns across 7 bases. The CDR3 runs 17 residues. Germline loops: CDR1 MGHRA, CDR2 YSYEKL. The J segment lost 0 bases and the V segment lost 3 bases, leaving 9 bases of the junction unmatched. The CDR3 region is CASSQPTGGPSTDTQYF. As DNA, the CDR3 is TGCGCCAGCAGCCAGCCCACGGGAGGCCCTAGCACAGATACGCAGTATTTT.

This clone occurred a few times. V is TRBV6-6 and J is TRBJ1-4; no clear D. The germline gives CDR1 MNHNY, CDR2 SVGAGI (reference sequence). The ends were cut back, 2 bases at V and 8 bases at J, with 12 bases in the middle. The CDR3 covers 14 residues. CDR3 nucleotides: TGTGCCAGCAGTTACGTGGAGATTGGGGAAAAACTGTTTTTT. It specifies CASSYVEIGEKLFF.

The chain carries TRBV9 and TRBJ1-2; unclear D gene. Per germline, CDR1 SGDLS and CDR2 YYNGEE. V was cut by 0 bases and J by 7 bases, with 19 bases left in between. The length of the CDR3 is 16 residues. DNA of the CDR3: TGTGCCAGCAGCGTAGGAGGAAGAAGGATCGTTGGTGGCTACACCTTC. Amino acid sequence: CASSVGGRRIVGGYTF. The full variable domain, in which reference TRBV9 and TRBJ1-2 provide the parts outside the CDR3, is DSGVTQTPKHLITATGQRVTLRCSPRSGDLSVYWYQQSLDQGLQFLIQYYNGEERAKGNILERFSAQQFPDLHSELNLSSLELGDSALYFCASSVGGRRIVGGYTFGSGTRLTVV.

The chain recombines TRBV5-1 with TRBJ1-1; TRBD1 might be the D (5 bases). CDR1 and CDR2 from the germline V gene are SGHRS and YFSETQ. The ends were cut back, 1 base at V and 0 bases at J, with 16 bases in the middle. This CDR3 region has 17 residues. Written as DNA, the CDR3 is TGCGCCAGCAGCTTGAAACCCAGGGAGCGGGTGAACACTGAAGCTTTCTTT. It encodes CASSLKPRERVNTEAFF.

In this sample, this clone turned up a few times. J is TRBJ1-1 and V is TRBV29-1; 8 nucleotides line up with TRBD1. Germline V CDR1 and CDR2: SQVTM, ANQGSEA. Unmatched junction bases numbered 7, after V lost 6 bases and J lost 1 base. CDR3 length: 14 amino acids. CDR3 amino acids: CSVSSGQGNTEAFF. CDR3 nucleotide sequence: TGCAGCGTCTCAAGCGGACAGGGGAACACTGAAGCTTTCTTT.

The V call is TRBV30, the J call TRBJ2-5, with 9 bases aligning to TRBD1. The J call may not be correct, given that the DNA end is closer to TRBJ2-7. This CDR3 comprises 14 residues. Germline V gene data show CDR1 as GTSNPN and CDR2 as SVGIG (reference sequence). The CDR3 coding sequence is TGTGCCTGGAGTCCAGGGGACAGGGACTACGAGCAGTACTTC. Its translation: CAWSPGDRDYEQYF.

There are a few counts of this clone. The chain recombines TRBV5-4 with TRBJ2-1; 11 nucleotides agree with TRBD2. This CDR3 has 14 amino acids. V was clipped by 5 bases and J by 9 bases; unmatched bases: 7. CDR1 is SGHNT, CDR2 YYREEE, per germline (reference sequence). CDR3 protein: CASRALAGGFEQFF. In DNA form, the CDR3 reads TGTGCCAGCAGAGCCCTAGCGGGGGGTTTTGAGCAGTTCTTC.

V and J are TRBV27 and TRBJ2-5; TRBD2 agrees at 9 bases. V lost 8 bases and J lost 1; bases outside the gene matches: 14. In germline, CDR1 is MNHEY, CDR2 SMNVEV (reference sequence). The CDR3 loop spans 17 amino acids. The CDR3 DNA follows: TGTGCCAGCCGTCTTTACTCGGGACTAGCAGGCCAAGAGACCCAGTACTTC. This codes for CASRLYSGLAGQETQYF.